This T cell receptor (beta chain) appears in the sequencing data of a study of OX40 agonist ivuxolimab in advanced cancers. Study-level information: Melanoma, hepatocellular carcinoma, head and neck or renal cell cancer occurred in dose-escalation patients. Cohort: 80% to 90% men, mean age 60, aged about 20 to 79.

TCRdb's copy holds only in-frame clones and misses some; the assay was immunoSEQ multiplex PCR. The sample holds under 95,000 clones; over 85% are singletons and the top ten take about 6.4%. V lost 1 base and J 3 bases, leaving 3 bases between the germline ends. The CDR3 loop spans 12 amino acids. From germline, CDR1 is SGHRS and CDR2 YFSETQ. Study observations and caveats: The investigators did not determine what antigen specificity the expanded peripheral T cells had. The mean number of expanded clones was higher in CD8+ T cells than in CD4+.

Worth noting for this clone: Its antigen is unidentified.

The source of this sequence is an adult with an advanced solid tumor such as melanoma, head and neck, liver or kidney cancer. The sample consisted of CD4+ or CD8+ T cells sorted from blood, taken in a trial of the OX40 agonist ivuxolimab. The rearrangement uses TRBV5-1 and TRBJ2-3; D not certain. DNA for the CDR3: TGCGCCAGCAGCTTGTATACAGATACGCAGTATTTT. It yields the protein CASSLYTDTQYF.